A single T cell receptor beta chain is shown here with its context. Its cognate antigen has yet to be identified. No per-base quality is available; no much larger clone lies one base away. TCR CDR3 regions were amplified from genomic DNA by multiplex PCR using the deep immunoSEQ assay. For each cell subset, the extracted genomic DNA was distributed evenly across all wells of several immunoSEQ 96-well plates, and each plate served as one replicate. For sorted subsets, 200 to 250 ng genomic DNA, equal to 25,000 to 35,000 T cell genomes, was loaded into each replicate PCR. Purified libraries were measured with a Qubit 3.0 fluorometer, size-checked on a Bioanalyzer 2100, and measured again with the KAPA Library Quantification kit. Every immunoSEQ 96-well plate was sequenced on a separate single-read 150-cycle Illumina NextSeq 550 flow cell. Processing in the source paper ran as follows. Because the immunoSEQ output included only junctional sequences and no quality scores, the filtering could not be the same as the filtering used for full-length reads. Sequences were annotated with PyIR, a Python wrapper for IgBLAST v1.9, using IMGT germline references to assign V/J genes and CDR3. Reads were removed for weak V/J assignments (E-value above 1e-6), missing CDR3, stop codons, out-of-frame junctions, or ambiguous translated residues. V3J clonotypes were defined by identical inferred V gene, J gene, and CDR3 amino acid sequence. Percentage overlap between repertoires was computed as shared unique clonotypes divided by the size of the smaller repertoire. Repertoire richness was assessed with RTK rarefaction, the Chao1 estimator, and Recon v2.1 estimates of unobserved clonotypes. For all TCRbeta clonotypes obtained by the gDNA method from four donors, generation probabilities were computed with OLGA. What TCRdb holds here is the immuneACCESS table cut down to in-frame rearrangements. Part of the clones is not present; checked against another copy, under half of the missing clones reflect an unresolved V gene, and the others are unexplained. For V, J and clone size, that table is used; D and trimming come from the DNA. The sample table contains 950,000 to 1,300,000 clones; only one count was recorded for around four fifths of them. The top ten clones comprise 1.4% of the sample.

The entry originates in a study of shared clonotypes between healthy human individuals (TCRdb year 2020). A note on the overall study: A few men and two women, aged 18 to 49 years, made up the cohort. For each donor, CD4 naive and CD4 memory were each run on three plates, CD8 naive on two plates, and CD8 memory on one plate. Blood TCR repertoires of roughly 5 healthy adults were deeply sequenced to estimate repertoire size and the extent of clonotype sharing between individuals. Different laboratories and diverse techniques were used to prepare libraries and sequence TCR repertoires, to increase sequencing depth and limit assay-specific biases. Between about 0.85 and 10 billion PBMCs per donor were obtained by leukapheresis. What the study reported, not specific to this receptor: Based on pairwise subsampling, the degree of clonotype sharing among donors was expected to be affected by sequencing depth. Sampling was limited to blood, and TCR repertoires in tissue likely differ from TCR repertoires in blood. Naive subsets generally had larger estimated clonotype richness than memory subsets. Even with the large sequencing depth, rarefaction of the sorted-subset datasets indicated that sequencing was incomplete. Because the study included only a small number of donors, the genetic and exposure-history diversity represented was limited. Across a few donors, around 5% of naive CD4, 3% to 3.5% of naive CD8, under 2.5% of memory CD4, and around 0.4% of memory CD8 clonotypes were shared. Compared with non-shared clonotypes, the clonotypes found in all four sorted-subset donors had higher generation probabilities.

The donors were healthy, HIV-negative adults who had no recently reported acute infections or vaccinations. All donors were Caucasian adults living in Nashville, Tennessee, USA. CD4+ T cells were enriched through magnetic negative selection, after which naive cells were positively selected on CD45RA and the remaining negative fraction served as the memory subset. After blood collection by leukapheresis, PBMCs were isolated using Ficoll-Histopaque density gradient centrifugation and then cryopreserved in the vapor phase of liquid nitrogen. Analytical flow cytometry was used to check the purity and quantity of each magnetically sorted T cell population. From each sorted fraction, genomic DNA was isolated and quantified by UV absorbance on a Nanodrop 2000c. There are 15 amino acids in the CDR3, from cysteine to phenylalanine inclusive. Only the CDR3 DNA stays, 45 bases, in frame from base 1. CDR1 SGHAT and CDR2 FQDESV were looked up in the germline V gene (reference sequence). V is reduced by 5 bases and J by 2 bases, leaving a spacing of 16 bases between them.

Input material: memory CD4+ T cells sorted from blood. Sample cell subset or site, as interpreted from the label and publication: CD45RA-negative fraction. This sequence was found in a man aged 18-30 years in good health. The receptor chain draws on TRBV11-1 and TRBJ2-7; 6 matching bases give a weak D call of TRBD1. CDR3 sequence: CASSQQQGSPYEQYF. The DNA reads as follows: TGTGCCAGCAGCCAGCAACAGGGATCGCCCTACGAGCAGTACTTC.